These 30 T cell receptor beta chains came from one sample sequenced in a study of shared clonotypes between healthy human individuals. Sequencing was performed with immunoSEQ multiplex PCR; in TCRdb, only in-frame clones are kept and a portion is missing. The table has some 480,000 clones, 70% to 80% seen once. Sequenced input: PBMCs. The source is a woman aged 40 to 50 in good health. Some clones in this sample may be carry-over from other donors' samples.

The chain employs TRBV6-4 and TRBJ1-1; the D is unclear. Germline lookup yields CDR1 MRHNA and CDR2 SNTAGT. This CDR3 is built from 12 residues. Trimming took 8 bases from V and 8 from J, leaving 15 bases between them. CDR3 sequence reads: CASEAAGGEAFF. The CDR3 DNA reads TGTGCCAGCGAGGCGGCTGGCGGGGAAGCTTTCTTT.

The rearrangement uses TRBV29-1 and TRBJ2-1, with 11 bases lining up with TRBD2. This CDR3 is built from 13 residues. Germline CDR1 reads SQVTM; CDR2 reads ANQGSEA. V was pared by 3 bases and J by 7 bases, with 2 bases of the junction left unmatched. The CDR3 spells CSVDLAGGNEQFF. The CDR3 DNA sequence: TGCAGCGTTGATCTAGCGGGAGGAAATGAGCAGTTCTTC.

A note on this clone: The sample has other DNA sequences that encode this CDR3 too. The CDR3 region has the DNA TGTGCCAGTCAACAAGTGGGCGGGGAGACCCAGTACTTC. Protein: CASQQVGGETQYF. This chain links TRBV14 with TRBJ2-5; tentatively, D is TRBD2 (5 bases). Trimming removed 9 bases at V and 5 bases at J, with 16 bases between. Germline-derived CDR1 and CDR2 are SGHDN and FVKESK. The CDR3 contains 13 residues.

The rearrangement links TRBV30 to TRBJ1-3; D remains ambiguous. Germline assignment: CDR1 GTSNPN and CDR2 SVGIG (reference sequence). The CDR3 extends over 13 amino acids. The V end lost 0 bases, the J end lost 4 bases, and 7 bases lay between the germline ends. CDR3 nucleotide sequence: TGTGCCTGGAGTGTAGTTAGCGGAAACACCATATATTTT. Protein sequence: CAWSVVSGNTIYF.

This chain connects TRBV7-3 to TRBJ2-1; D remains ambiguous. From germline, CDR1 is SGHTA and CDR2 FQGTGA. With 2 bases removed from V and 0 bases from J, the gap between germline ends came to 14 bases. The CDR3 covers 17 residues. The CDR3 spells CASSLYPASSSYNEQFF. As DNA, the CDR3 is TGTGCCAGCAGCTTATATCCAGCCTCGAGCTCCTACAATGAGCAGTTCTTC.

The V and J genes are TRBV6-6 and TRBJ2-2; tentatively, D is TRBD1 or TRBD2 (5 bases each). Per the germline V gene, CDR1 is MNHNY and CDR2 is SVGAGI (reference sequence). The CDR3 is made up of 15 amino acids. Trimming pared 1 base from V and 7 bases from J, leaving 13 bases between. CDR3 protein: CASSYLGEQGGELFF. CDR3 in DNA: TGTGCCAGCAGTTACTTGGGGGAGCAGGGCGGGGAGCTGTTTTTT.

The chain joins TRBV28 to TRBJ2-1; 7 positions match TRBD2. V was clipped by 8 bases and J by 4 bases; unmatched bases: 5. From germline, CDR1 is MDHEN and CDR2 SYDVKM. This CDR3 spans 13 amino acids. The CDR3 nucleotides read TGTGCCAGCGGGGGGACTACTTACAATGAGCAGTTCTTC. It translates to CASGGTTYNEQFF.

In the case of this clone: Germline and junction disagree at one end, which may indicate a read error. This rearrangement joins TRBV7-2 to TRBJ2-1; 9 positions match TRBD2. This CDR3 has 16 residues. Germline loops: CDR1 SGHTA, CDR2 FQGNSA. The DNA of the CDR3 is TGTGCCGGCAGACCCCCAGCGGGAGGACCCTACAATGAGCAGTTCTTC. As protein: CAGRPPAGGPYNEQFF.

The chain combines TRBV15 with TRBJ1-5; D ambiguous. Germline lookup yields CDR1 LNHNV and CDR2 YYDKDF (reference sequence). The length of the CDR3 is 14 residues. Trimming removed 0 bases from V and 6 bases from J, with 9 bases in between. The CDR3 region has the DNA TGTGCCACCAGCAGAGATCTGGAAGGTCAGCCCCAGCATTTT. Translation: CATSRDLEGQPQHF.

This clone has more than one count but fewer than ten. V and J are TRBV15 and TRBJ1-1, with D possibly matching TRBD1 (6 bases). Germline V gene lookup returns CDR1 LNHNV and CDR2 YYDKDF (reference sequence). The CDR3 is 22 amino acids. Trimming took off 0 bases at V and 1 base at J, with 30 bases between the two ends. CDR3 DNA: TGTGCCACCAGCAGAGATGGGTCGGGGGGGCGATACTCCTATACAAGGAACACTGAAGCTTTCTTT. It specifies CATSRDGSGGRYSYTRNTEAFF.

This chain uses TRBV6-1 with TRBJ2-1, with TRBD2 matching over 10 bases. The CDR3 is 15 residues long. CDR1 is MNHNS and CDR2 is SASEGT in the germline V gene. Trimming cost V 1 base and J 8 bases; bases outside gene matches: 5. The CDR3 sequence is CASSEVLAGVDEQFF. The DNA for the CDR3 is TGTGCCAGCAGTGAAGTCCTAGCGGGAGTCGATGAGCAGTTCTTC.

With respect to this clone: In the same sample, other DNA sequences code for this CDR3. The rearrangement joins TRBV28 to TRBJ1-1; no firm D call. Per the germline V gene, CDR1 is MDHEN and CDR2 is SYDVKM. CDR3 length: 12 amino acids. V lost 5 bases and J 0 bases, leaving 4 bases between the germline ends. The CDR3 spells CASSLMNTEAFF. CDR3 DNA: TGTGCCAGCAGTCTGATGAACACTGAAGCTTTCTTT.

The chain combines TRBV9 with TRBJ2-7, with 8 positions matching TRBD2. Germline V gives CDR1 SGDLS, CDR2 YYNGEE. J lost 3 bases, V lost 2 bases, and 10 bases had no gene match. CDR3 length equals 16 residues. The CDR3 region is CASSVAGTSPYYEQYF. In DNA form, the CDR3 reads TGTGCCAGCAGCGTCGCCGGGACTAGTCCCTACTACGAGCAGTACTTC.

The chain links TRBV5-1 to TRBJ2-2; TRBD2 agrees at 13 bases. CDR3 length: 16 amino acids. V lost 4 bases, J lost 8 bases, and 8 bases stayed unmatched. Germline CDR1 SGHRS, CDR2 YFSETQ. The CDR3 coding sequence is TGCGCCAGCAGCCTCACAGGGACTAGCGGGACTGGGGAGCTGTTTTTT. Protein sequence: CASSLTGTSGTGELFF.

This rearrangement joins TRBV5-4 to TRBJ2-7; D may be TRBD2 (7 bases). Germline V gene data show CDR1 as SGHNT and CDR2 as YYREEE (reference sequence). The length of the CDR3 is 14 residues. V was clipped by 4 bases and J by 3 bases, with 14 bases between them. CDR3: CASSPRGRDYEQYF. CDR3 DNA sequence: TGTGCCAGCAGCCCGAGGGGGAGGGACTACGAGCAGTACTTC.

This rearrangement joins TRBV2 to TRBJ2-5; D is perhaps TRBD2 (6 bases). The CDR3 is 15 amino acids. V was trimmed by 6 bases and J by 2 bases, leaving 16 bases between them. Germline V gives CDR1 SNHLY, CDR2 FYNNEI. The CDR3 loop is CASSRVRDSQETQYF. CDR3 DNA sequence: TGTGCCAGCAGCCGAGTCAGGGACTCGCAAGAGACCCAGTACTTC.

V gene TRBV11-1 combines with J gene TRBJ2-7, with D hard to call. CDR1 and CDR2 (germline): SGHAT, FQDESV (reference sequence). Trimming took off 1 base at V and 1 base at J, with 5 bases between the two ends. This CDR3 is built from 13 residues. The chain's CDR3 is CASSLGGSYEQYF. CDR3 nucleotide sequence: TGTGCCAGCAGCTTAGGTGGTTCCTACGAGCAGTACTTC.

The J gene is TRBJ2-7, the V gene TRBV28; D is possibly TRBD2 (6 bases). Trimming left V 1 base short and J 6 bases short, with 13 bases between. Looked up from germline, CDR1 is MDHEN and CDR2 is SYDVKM. CDR3 length equals 14 residues. The chain's CDR3 is CASSLFVGGSEQYF. The DNA for the CDR3 is TGTGCCAGCAGTTTATTTGTGGGAGGAAGCGAGCAGTACTTC. The full variable domain, with the rest looked up from reference TRBV28 and TRBJ2-7, is DVKVTQSSRYLVKRTGEKVFLECVQDMDHENMFWYRQDPGLGLRLIYFSYDVKMKEKGDIPEGYSVSREKKERFSLILESASTNQTSMYLCASSLFVGGSEQYFGPGTRLTVT.

This chain links TRBV28 with TRBJ1-1; 10 positions match TRBD1. The V gene's germline CDR1 is MDHEN and CDR2 SYDVKM. There are 17 residues in the CDR3. V lost 6 bases, J lost 0 bases, and 10 bases stayed unmatched. CDR3 residues: CASRADRGFPMNTEAFF. The DNA for the CDR3 is TGTGCCAGCAGGGCGGACAGGGGGTTTCCAATGAACACTGAAGCTTTCTTT. The complete variable domain, with remaining parts taken from reference TRBV28 and TRBJ1-1, reads DVKVTQSSRYLVKRTGEKVFLECVQDMDHENMFWYRQDPGLGLRLIYFSYDVKMKEKGDIPEGYSVSREKKERFSLILESASTNQTSMYLCASRADRGFPMNTEAFFGQGTRLTVV.

The CDR3 DNA reads as TGTGCCAGCAGCTCAGATAGCGGGAGATCCTACAATGAGCAGTTCTTC. Its translation: CASSSDSGRSYNEQFF. This chain joins TRBV7-9 and TRBJ2-1; TRBD2 aligns across 9 bases. The CDR3 has 16 residues. CDR1 is SEHNR, CDR2 FQNEAQ, per germline (reference sequence). V gave up 4 bases and J gave up 1 base; unmatched junction bases: 5. The full variable domain, with the rest looked up from reference TRBV7-9 and TRBJ2-1, is DTGVSQNPRHKITKRGQNVTFRCDPISEHNRLYWYRQTLGQGPEFLTYFQNEAQLEKSRLLSDRFSAERPKGSFSTLEIQRTEQGDSAMYLCASSSDSGRSYNEQFFGPGTRLTVL.

This sequence joins TRBV6-1 and TRBJ1-4, with 9 nucleotides matching TRBD1. This CDR3 has 15 residues. V was pared by 5 bases and J by 8 bases, with 9 bases of the junction left unmatched. Per germline, CDR1 MNHNS and CDR2 SASEGT. The CDR3 loop reads CASSFTGGAGEKLFF. CDR3 sequence (DNA): TGTGCCAGCAGTTTTACAGGGGGCGCAGGAGAAAAACTGTTTTTT.

In this sample, this clone turned up once. The V call is TRBV2, the J call TRBJ2-1; TRBD2 matches 10 bases. CDR1 is SNHLY, CDR2 FYNNEI, per germline. The V segment lost 0 bases and the J segment 6 bases; nucleotides outside the gene matches: 2. The CDR3 is 15 residues long. CDR3 sequence reads: CASSEARTSGNEQFF. DNA for the CDR3: TGTGCCAGCAGTGAAGCCCGGACTAGCGGCAATGAGCAGTTCTTC.

This clone was observed many times. The genes are TRBV11-1 and TRBJ1-1; the D is unclear. Germline V gives CDR1 SGHAT, CDR2 FQDESV (reference sequence). V lost 0 bases and J 6 bases, leaving 8 bases between the germline ends. The CDR3 is 13 amino acids. The CDR3 DNA follows: TGTGCCAGCAGCTTAGCCCACCTCTCTGAAGCTTTCTTT. This gives the protein CASSLAHLSEAFF.

This clone was seen only once. The chain recombines TRBV5-4 with TRBJ1-1; no clear D. The CDR3 sequence is 15 residues long. Trimming left V 1 base short and J 4 bases short, with 14 bases between. Germline V gene data show CDR1 as SGHNT and CDR2 as YYREEE (reference sequence). The CDR3 DNA is TGTGCCAGCAGCTTGTCGCTCAGCCCGAGCACTGAAGCTTTCTTT. Its translation is CASSLSLSPSTEAFF.

This clone was counted a single time. The rearrangement links TRBV10-3 to TRBJ2-7, with TRBD2 as a possible D gene (6 bases). Germline V lookup: CDR1 ENHRY, CDR2 SYGVKD. Trimming cost V 6 bases and J 2 bases, with 17 bases left between them. The CDR3 is made up of 15 amino acids. In DNA, the CDR3 is TGTGCCATCAGCCCCCGCGGAGGGAACACCTACGAGCAGTACTTC. Translated: CAISPRGGNTYEQYF.

V is TRBV27 and J is TRBJ1-2; D remains ambiguous. The CDR3 totals 13 residues. Trimming stripped 2 bases from V and 7 bases from J, with 11 bases between. Germline V gene data show CDR1 as MNHEY and CDR2 as SMNVEV (reference sequence). In DNA, the CDR3 is TGTGCCAGCAGTTTAAGTGCGTCGGGTGGCTACACCTTC. This sequence encodes CASSLSASGGYTF.

Regarding this clone: This CDR3 is also generated by other DNA sequences in the sample. The chain joins TRBV18 to TRBJ1-1; no clear D. The germline V gene has CDR1 KGHSH and CDR2 LQKENI. This CDR3 contains 13 residues. Between the trimmed V and J ends, which lost 0 bases and 4 bases, there was a span of 6 bases. Written as DNA, the CDR3 is TGTGCCAGCTCACCACCGTCCGGCACTGAAGCTTTCTTT. Translated: CASSPPSGTEAFF.

The chain recombines TRBV9 with TRBJ2-1, with D possibly being TRBD2 (7 bases). The germline gives CDR1 SGDLS, CDR2 YYNGEE. This CDR3 spans 16 amino acids. V shed 4 bases and J shed 0 bases, with 14 bases lying between them. The DNA of the CDR3 is TGTGCCAGCAGCCTGGGGGGGCCAAGCTCCTACAATGAGCAGTTCTTC. This translates into CASSLGGPSSYNEQFF.

This sequence joins TRBV2 and TRBJ2-7, with 9 bases aligning to TRBD2. Trimming took 0 bases from V and 4 from J; bases not matched to a gene: 7. The CDR3 is 16 residues long. The germline gives CDR1 SNHLY, CDR2 FYNNEI. The DNA of the CDR3 is TGTGCCAGCAGTGAAGCTTCCCCGACTAGCGGATACGAGCAGTACTTC. This codes for CASSEASPTSGYEQYF.

The chain has TRBV19 and TRBJ1-4, with a weak D call TRBD1 (6 bases). This CDR3 spans 14 amino acids. The V gene lost 9 bases and the J gene lost 5 bases, with 16 bases spanning the gap. Per the germline V gene, CDR1 is LNHDA and CDR2 is SQIVND (reference sequence). CDR3 sequence: CASRTQGLNEKLFF. The CDR3 DNA reads as TGTGCCAGCCGGACACAGGGCTTGAATGAAAAACTGTTTTTT.